Included here is one T cell receptor (beta chain) sequence, with context. This specimen belongs to a study of blood T cell repertoires in COVID-19. Sequencing was performed with immunoSEQ multiplex PCR; in TCRdb, only in-frame clones are kept and a portion is missing. Of 35,000 to 45,000 clones in the sample, roughly 93% were seen once. The sample consisted of peripheral blood. This clonotype originated in a man aged 50 or older with active COVID-19.

Here the CDR3 DNA reads TGTGCCAGCAGCCGACAGGGAGATCAGCCCCAGCATTTT. Its translation is CASSRQGDQPQHF. The gene calls are TRBV27 and TRBJ1-5, with TRBD1 matching over 7 bases. CDR1 and CDR2 (germline): MNHEY, SMNVEV (reference sequence). The V and J ends lost 6 bases and 5 bases, in that order; junction bases with no gene match: 4. The length of the CDR3 is 13 residues.